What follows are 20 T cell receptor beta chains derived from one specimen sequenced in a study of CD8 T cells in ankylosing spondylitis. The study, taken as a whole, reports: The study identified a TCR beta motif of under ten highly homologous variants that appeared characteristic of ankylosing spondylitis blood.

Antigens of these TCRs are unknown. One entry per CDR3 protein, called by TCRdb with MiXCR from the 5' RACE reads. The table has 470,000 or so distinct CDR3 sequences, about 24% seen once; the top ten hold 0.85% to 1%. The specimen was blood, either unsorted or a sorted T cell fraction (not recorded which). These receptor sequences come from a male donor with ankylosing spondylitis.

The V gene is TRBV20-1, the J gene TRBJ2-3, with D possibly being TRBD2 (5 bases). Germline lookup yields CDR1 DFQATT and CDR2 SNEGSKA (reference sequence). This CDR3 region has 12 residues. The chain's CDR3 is CGSERSTDTQYF. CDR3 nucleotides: TGCGGGTCAGAGCGGAGCACAGATACGCAGTATTTT.

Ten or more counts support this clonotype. The CDR3 loop is CATSDRTSGRARQFF. CDR3 nucleotides: TGTGCCACCAGTGACCGGACTAGCGGGAGGGCCCGGCAGTTCTTC. The chain links TRBV24-1 to TRBJ2-1, with TRBD2 matching 15 bases. Per germline, CDR1 KGHDR and CDR2 SFDVKD. After removal of 4 bases from V and 12 bases from J, the junction contained 6 bases not matched to a gene. The CDR3 spans 15 residues.

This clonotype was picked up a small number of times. In DNA, the CDR3 is TGCAGTGCTAGAGGAGCGGGAGCCTCCTACAATGAGCAGTTCTTC. This gives the protein CSARGAGASYNEQFF. The chain recombines TRBV20-1 with TRBJ2-1; the match to TRBD2 covers 8 bases. The CDR3 sequence is 15 residues long. Trimming cost V 1 base and J 0 bases; bases outside gene matches: 2. Looked up from germline, CDR1 is DFQATT and CDR2 is SNEGSKA (reference sequence).

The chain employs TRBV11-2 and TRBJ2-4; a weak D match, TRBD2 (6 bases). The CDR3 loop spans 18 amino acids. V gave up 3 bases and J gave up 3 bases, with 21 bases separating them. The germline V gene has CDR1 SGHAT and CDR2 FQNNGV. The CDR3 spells CASSLGLLRGRVKNIQYF. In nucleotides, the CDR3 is TGTGCCAGCAGCTTGGGACTTTTGAGGGGACGCGTCAAAAACATTCAGTACTTC.

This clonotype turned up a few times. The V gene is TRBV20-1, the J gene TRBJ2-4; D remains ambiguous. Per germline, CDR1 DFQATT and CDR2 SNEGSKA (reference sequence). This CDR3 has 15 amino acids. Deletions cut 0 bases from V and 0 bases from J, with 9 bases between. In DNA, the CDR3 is TGCAGTGCTAGAGATATACGTCTAGCCAAAAACATTCAGTACTTC. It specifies CSARDIRLAKNIQYF.

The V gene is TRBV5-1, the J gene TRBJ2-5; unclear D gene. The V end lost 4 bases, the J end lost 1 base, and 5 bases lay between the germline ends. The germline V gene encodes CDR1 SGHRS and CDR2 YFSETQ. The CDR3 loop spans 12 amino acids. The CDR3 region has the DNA TGCGCCAGCAGCAGCCCCCAAGAGACCCAGTACTTC. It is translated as CASSSPQETQYF.

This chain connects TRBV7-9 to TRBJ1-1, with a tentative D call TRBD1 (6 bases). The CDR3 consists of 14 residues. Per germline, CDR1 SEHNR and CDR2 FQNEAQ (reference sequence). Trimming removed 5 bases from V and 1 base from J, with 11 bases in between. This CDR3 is CASSVQGGNTEAFF. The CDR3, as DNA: TGTGCCAGCAGCGTACAGGGAGGGAACACTGAAGCTTTCTTT.

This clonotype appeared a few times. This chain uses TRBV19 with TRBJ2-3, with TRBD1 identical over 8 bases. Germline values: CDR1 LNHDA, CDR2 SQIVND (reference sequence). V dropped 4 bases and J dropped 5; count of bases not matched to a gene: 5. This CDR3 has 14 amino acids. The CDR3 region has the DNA TGTGCCAGTAGTACGACAGGGGTGGGAGATACGCAGTATTTT. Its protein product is CASSTTGVGDTQYF.

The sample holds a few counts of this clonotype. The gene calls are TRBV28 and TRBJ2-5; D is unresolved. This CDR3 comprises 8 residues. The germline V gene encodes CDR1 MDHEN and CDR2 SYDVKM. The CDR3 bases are TGTGGGCAAGAGACCCAGTACTTC. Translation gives CGQETQYF.

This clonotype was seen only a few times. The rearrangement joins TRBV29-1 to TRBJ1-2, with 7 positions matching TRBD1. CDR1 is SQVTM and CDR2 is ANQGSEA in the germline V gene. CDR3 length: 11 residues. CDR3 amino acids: CSSGGTYGYTF. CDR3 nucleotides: TGCAGTTCAGGGGGAACCTATGGCTACACCTTC.

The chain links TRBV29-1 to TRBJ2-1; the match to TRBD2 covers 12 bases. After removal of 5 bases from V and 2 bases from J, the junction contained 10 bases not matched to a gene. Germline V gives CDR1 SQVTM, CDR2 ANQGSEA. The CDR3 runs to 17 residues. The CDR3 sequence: CSVSQGGLAGTYNEQFF. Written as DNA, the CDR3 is TGCAGCGTTTCCCAGGGAGGACTAGCGGGGACCTACAATGAGCAGTTCTTC.

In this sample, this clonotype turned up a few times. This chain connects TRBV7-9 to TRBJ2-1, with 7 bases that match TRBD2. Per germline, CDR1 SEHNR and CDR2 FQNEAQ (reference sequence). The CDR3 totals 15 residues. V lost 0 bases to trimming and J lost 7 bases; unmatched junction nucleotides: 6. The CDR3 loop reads CASSLALGLGNEQFF. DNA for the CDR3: TGTGCCAGCAGCTTAGCGCTCGGACTAGGGAATGAGCAGTTCTTC.

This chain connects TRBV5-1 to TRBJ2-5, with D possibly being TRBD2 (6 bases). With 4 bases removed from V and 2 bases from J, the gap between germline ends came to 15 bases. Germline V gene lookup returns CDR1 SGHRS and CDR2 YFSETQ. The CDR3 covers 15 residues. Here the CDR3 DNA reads TGCGCCAGCAGCCCACCCATGGGGGGACAAGAGACCCAGTACTTC. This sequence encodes CASSPPMGGQETQYF.

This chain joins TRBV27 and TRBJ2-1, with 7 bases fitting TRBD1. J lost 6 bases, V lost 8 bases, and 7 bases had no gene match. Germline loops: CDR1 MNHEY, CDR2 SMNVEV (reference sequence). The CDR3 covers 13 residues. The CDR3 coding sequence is TGTGCCAGCCGACGGGACAGTCTCAATGAGCAGTTCTTC. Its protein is CASRRDSLNEQFF.

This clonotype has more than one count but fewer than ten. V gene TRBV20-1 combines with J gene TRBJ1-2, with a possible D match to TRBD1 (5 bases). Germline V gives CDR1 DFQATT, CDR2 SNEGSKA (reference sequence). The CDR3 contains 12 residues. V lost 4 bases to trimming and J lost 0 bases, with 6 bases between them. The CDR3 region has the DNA TGCAGTGCTAAGGGACCTAACTATGGCTACACCTTC. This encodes CSAKGPNYGYTF.

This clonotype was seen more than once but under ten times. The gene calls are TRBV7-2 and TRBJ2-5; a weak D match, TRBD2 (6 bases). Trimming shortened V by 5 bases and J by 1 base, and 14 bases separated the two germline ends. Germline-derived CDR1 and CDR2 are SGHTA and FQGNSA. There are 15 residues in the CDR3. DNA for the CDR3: TGTGCCAGCAGCGTACAGCGGGCCATCCAAGAGACCCAGTACTTC. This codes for CASSVQRAIQETQYF.

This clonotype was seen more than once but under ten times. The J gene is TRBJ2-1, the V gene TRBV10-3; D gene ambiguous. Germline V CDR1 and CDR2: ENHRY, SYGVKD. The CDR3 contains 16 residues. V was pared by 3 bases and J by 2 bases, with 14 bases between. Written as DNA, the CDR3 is TGTGCCATCAGTGATGTGTTGAGCTTCACCTACAATGAGCAGTTCTTC. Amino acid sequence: CAISDVLSFTYNEQFF.

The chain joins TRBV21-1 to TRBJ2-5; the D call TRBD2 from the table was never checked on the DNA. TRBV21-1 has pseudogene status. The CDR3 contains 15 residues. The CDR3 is CASSKKVTGAETQYF. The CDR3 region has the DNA TGTGCCAGCAGCAAAAAAGTAACGGGAGCGGAGACCCAGTACTTC.

The DNA of the CDR3 is TGTGCCAGCAGCTTAGGGTCCCGGCGCACCGGGGAGCTGTTTTTT. Its translation: CASSLGSRRTGELFF. The chain carries TRBV7-8 and TRBJ2-2; D is unclear. The CDR3 is 15 residues long. V lost 1 base and J lost 4, with 10 bases in between. CDR1 and CDR2 from the germline V gene are SGHVS and FQNEAQ.

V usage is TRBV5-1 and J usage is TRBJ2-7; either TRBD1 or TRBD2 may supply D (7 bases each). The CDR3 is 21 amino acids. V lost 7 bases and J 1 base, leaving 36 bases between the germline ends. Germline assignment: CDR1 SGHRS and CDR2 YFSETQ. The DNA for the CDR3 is TGCGCCAGCTATAGGAATTGGACAGGCCCAAACGGGGGGCGCTTATCCTACGAGCAGTACGTC. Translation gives CASYRNWTGPNGGRLSYEQYV.